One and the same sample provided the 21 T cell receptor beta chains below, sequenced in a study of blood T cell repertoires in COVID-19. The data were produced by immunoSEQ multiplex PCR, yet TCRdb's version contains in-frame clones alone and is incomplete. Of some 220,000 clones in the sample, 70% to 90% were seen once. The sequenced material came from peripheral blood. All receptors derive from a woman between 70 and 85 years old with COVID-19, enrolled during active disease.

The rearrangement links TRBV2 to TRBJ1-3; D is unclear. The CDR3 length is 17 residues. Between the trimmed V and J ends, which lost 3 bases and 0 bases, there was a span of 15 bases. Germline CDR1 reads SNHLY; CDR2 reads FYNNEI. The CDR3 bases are TGTGCCAGCAGTGATTTCCCAGTTGGCCTCTCTGGAAACACCATATATTTT. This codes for CASSDFPVGLSGNTIYF.

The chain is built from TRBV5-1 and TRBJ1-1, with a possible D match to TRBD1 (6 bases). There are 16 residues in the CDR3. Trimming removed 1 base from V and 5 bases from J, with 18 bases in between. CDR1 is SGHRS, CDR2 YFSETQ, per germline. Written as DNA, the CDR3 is TGCGCCAGCAGCTTGTCAGGGGCATCACGCGGTACTGAAGCTTTCTTT. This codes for CASSLSGASRGTEAFF. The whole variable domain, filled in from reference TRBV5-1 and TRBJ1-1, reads KAGVTQTPRYLIKTRGQQVTLSCSPISGHRSVSWYQQTPGQGLQFLFEYFSETQRNKGNFPGRFSGRQFSNSRSEMNVSTLELGDSALYLCASSLSGASRGTEAFFGQGTRLTVV.

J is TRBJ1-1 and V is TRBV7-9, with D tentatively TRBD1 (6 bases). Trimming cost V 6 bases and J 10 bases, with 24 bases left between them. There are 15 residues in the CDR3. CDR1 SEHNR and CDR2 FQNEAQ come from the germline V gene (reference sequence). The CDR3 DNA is TGTGCCAGCAGTCTTACTCGGGGGGCGCGGGATCTAGCTTTCTTT. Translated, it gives CASSLTRGARDLAFF.

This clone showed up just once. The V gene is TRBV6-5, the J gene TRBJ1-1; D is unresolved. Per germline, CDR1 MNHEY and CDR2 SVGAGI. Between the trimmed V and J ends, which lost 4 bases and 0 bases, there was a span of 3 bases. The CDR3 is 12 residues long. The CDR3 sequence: CASSFMNTEAFF. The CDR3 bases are TGTGCCAGCAGTTTTATGAACACTGAAGCTTTCTTT.

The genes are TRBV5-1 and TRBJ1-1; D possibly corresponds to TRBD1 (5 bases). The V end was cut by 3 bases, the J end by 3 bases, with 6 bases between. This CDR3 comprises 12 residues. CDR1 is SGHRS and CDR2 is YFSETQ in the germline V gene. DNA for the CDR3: TGCGCCAGCAGCTGGGGGGACACTGAAGCTTTCTTT. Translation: CASSWGDTEAFF.

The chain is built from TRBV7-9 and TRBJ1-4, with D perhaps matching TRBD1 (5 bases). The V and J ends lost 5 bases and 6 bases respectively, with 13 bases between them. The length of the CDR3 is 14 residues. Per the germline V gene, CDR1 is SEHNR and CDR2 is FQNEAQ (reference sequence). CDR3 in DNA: TGTGCCAGCAGCAAGTATCCGGGGGATGAAAAACTGTTTTTT. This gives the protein CASSKYPGDEKLFF.

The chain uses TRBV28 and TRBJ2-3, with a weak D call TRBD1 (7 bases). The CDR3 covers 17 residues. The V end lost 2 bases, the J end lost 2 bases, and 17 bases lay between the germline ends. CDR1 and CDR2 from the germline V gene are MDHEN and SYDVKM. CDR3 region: CASSLVYGGQPTDTQYF. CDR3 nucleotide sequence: TGTGCCAGCAGTTTAGTCTACGGGGGACAGCCCACAGATACGCAGTATTTT.

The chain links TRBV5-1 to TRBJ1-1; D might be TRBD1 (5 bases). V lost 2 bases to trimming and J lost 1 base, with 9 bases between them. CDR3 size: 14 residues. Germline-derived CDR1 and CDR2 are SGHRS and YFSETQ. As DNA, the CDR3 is TGCGCCAGCAGCTTTGGGGGGACGAACACTGAAGCTTTCTTT. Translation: CASSFGGTNTEAFF.

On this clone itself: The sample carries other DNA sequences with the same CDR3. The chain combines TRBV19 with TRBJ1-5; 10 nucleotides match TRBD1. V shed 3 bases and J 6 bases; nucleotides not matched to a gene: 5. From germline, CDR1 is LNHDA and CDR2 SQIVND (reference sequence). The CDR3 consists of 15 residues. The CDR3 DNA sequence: TGTGCCAGTAGTATCGGGACAGGGGTGGGTCAGCCCCAGCATTTT. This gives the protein CASSIGTGVGQPQHF. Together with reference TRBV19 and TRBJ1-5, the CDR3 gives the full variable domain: DGGITQSPKYLFRKEGQNVTLSCEQNLNHDAMYWYRQDPGQGLRLIYYSQIVNDFQKGDIAEGYSVSREKKESFPLTVTSAQKNPTAFYLCASSIGTGVGQPQHFGDGTRLSIL.

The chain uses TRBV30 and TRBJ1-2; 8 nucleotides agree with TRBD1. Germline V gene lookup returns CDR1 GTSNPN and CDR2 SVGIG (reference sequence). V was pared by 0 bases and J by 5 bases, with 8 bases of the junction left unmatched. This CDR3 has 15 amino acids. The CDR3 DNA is TGTGCCTGGAGTGTAGGAGGGACAGGAAGTTATGGCTACACCTTC. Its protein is CAWSVGGTGSYGYTF.

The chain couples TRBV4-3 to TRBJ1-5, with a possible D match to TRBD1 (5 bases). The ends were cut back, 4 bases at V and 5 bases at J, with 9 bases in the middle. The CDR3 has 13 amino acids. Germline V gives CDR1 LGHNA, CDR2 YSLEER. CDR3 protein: CASSRGTHQPQHF. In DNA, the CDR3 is TGCGCCAGCAGCCGAGGGACTCATCAGCCCCAGCATTTT.

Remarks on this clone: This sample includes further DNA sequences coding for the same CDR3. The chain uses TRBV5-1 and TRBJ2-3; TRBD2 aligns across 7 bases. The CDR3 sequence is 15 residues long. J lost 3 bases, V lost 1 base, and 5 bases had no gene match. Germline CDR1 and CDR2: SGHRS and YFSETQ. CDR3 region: CASSLSGGLTDTQYF. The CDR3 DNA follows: TGCGCCAGCAGCTTGTCGGGGGGTCTGACAGATACGCAGTATTTT.

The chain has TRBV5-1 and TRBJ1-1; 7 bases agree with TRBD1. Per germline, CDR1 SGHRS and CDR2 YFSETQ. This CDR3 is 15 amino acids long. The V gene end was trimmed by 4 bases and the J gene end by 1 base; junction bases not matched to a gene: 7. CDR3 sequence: CASSETGTKNTEAFF. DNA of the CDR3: TGCGCCAGCAGCGAGACAGGGACCAAGAACACTGAAGCTTTCTTT. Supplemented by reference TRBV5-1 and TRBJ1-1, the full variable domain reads KAGVTQTPRYLIKTRGQQVTLSCSPISGHRSVSWYQQTPGQGLQFLFEYFSETQRNKGNFPGRFSGRQFSNSRSEMNVSTLELGDSALYLCASSETGTKNTEAFFGQGTRLTVV.

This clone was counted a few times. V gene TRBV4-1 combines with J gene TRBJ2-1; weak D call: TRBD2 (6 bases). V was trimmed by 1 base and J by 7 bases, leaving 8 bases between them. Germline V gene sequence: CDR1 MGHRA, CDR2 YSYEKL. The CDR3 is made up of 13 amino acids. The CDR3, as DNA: TGCGCCAGCAGCCAAGGACTAGGGAATGAGCAGTTCTTC. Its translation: CASSQGLGNEQFF.

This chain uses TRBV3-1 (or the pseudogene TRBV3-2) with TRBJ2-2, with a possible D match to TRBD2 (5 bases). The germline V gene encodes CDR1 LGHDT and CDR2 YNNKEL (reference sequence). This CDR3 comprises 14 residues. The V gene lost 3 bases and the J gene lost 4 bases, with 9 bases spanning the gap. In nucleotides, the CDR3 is TGTGCCAGCAGCCACACGGCGGGCACCGGGGAGCTGTTTTTT. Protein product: CASSHTAGTGELFF.

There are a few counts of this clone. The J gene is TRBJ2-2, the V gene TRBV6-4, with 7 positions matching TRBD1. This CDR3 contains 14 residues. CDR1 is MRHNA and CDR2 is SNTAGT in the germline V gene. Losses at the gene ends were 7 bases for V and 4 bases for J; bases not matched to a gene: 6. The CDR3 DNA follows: TGTGCCAGCACCAGACAGGGTGGCACCGGGGAGCTGTTTTTT. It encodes CASTRQGGTGELFF.

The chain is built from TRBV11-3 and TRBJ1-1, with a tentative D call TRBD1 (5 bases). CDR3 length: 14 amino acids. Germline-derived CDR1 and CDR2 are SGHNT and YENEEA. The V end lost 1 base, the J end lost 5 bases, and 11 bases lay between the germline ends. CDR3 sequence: CASSLAQGRTEAFF. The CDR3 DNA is TGTGCCAGCAGCTTAGCCCAGGGAAGGACTGAAGCTTTCTTT.

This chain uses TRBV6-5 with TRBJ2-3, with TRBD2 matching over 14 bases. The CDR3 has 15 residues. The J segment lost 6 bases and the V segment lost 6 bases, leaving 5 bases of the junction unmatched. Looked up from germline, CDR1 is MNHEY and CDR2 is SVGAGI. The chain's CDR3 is CASRGLAGAWDTQYF. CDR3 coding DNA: TGTGCCAGCAGGGGACTAGCGGGGGCGTGGGATACGCAGTATTTT.

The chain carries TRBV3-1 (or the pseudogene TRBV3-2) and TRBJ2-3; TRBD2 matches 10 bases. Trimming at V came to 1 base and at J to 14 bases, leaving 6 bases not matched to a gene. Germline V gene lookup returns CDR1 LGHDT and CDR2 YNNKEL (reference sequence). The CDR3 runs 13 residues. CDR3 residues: CASSQALAGVMYF. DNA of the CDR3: TGTGCCAGCAGCCAAGCCCTAGCGGGAGTTATGTATTTT.

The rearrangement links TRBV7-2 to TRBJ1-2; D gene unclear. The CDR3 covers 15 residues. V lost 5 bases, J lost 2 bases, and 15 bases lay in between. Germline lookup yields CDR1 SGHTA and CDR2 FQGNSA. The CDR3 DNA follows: TGTGCCAGCAGCGGCCGGGTCGGAGGGAACTATGGCTACACCTTC. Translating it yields CASSGRVGGNYGYTF. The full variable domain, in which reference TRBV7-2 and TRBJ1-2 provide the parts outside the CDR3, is GAGVSQSPSNKVTEKGKDVELRCDPISGHTALYWYRQSLGQGLEFLIYFQGNSAPDKSGLPSDRFSAERTGGSVSTLTIQRTQQEDSAVYLCASSGRVGGNYGYTFGSGTRLTVV.

The CDR3 sequence is CASSQGQDREHQPQHF. CDR3 coding DNA: TGTGCCAGCAGCCAAGGACAAGACAGGGAACATCAGCCCCAGCATTTT. The chain employs TRBV3-1 (or the pseudogene TRBV3-2) and TRBJ1-5; 7 bases line up with TRBD1. The CDR3 sequence is 16 residues long. With 1 base clipped from V and 5 bases from J, the junction kept 8 bases outside the gene matches. CDR1 is LGHDT, CDR2 YNNKEL, per germline (reference sequence).